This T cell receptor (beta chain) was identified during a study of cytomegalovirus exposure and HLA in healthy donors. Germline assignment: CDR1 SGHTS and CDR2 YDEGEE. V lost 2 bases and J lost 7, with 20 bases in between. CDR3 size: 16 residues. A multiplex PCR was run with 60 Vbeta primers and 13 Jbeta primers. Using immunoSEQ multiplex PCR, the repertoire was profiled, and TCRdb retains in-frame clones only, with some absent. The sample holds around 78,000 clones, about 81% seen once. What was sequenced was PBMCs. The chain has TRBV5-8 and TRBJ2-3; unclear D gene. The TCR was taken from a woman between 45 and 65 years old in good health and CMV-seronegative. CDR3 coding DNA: TGTGCCAGCAGCTTACTCCCGTCGGCAGGTGGATATACGCAGTATTTT. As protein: CASSLLPSAGGYTQYF.